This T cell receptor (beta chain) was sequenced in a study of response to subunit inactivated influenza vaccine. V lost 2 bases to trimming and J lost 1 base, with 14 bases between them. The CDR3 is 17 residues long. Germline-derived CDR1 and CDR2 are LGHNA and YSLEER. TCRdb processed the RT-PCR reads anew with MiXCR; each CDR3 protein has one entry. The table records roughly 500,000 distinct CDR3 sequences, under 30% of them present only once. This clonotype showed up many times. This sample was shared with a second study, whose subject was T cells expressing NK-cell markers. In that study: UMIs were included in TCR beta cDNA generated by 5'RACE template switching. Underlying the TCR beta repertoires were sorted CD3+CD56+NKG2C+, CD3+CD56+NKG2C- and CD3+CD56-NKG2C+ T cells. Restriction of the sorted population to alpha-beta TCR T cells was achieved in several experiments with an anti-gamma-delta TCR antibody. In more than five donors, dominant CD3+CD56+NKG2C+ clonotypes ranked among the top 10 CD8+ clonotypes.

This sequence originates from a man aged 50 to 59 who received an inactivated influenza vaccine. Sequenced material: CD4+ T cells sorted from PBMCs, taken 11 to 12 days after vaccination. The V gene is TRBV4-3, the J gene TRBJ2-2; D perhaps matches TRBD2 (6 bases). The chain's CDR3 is CASSQLTAGMNTGELFF. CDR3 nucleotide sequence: TGCGCCAGCAGCCAACTTACGGCGGGGATGAACACCGGGGAGCTGTTTTTT.